One sample yielded the 23 T cell receptor beta chains listed below, sequenced in a study of blood T cell repertoires in COVID-19. Clones were sequenced by immunoSEQ multiplex PCR, and TCRdb holds only the in-frame ones, with some missing. The sample carries around 230,000 clones, roughly four fifths recorded once. The material sequenced was PBMCs or T cells enriched from blood (not recorded which). The receptor source for this set is a man aged 40-49 years who had recovered from COVID-19.

This clone has only a few counts. The chain has TRBV5-1 and TRBJ2-1, with TRBD2 matching over 13 bases. CDR1 is SGHRS, CDR2 YFSETQ, per germline. V lost 4 bases, J lost 1 base, and 5 bases stayed unmatched. The CDR3 totals 17 residues. The CDR3 loop is CASSLTSGGTSYNEQFF. CDR3 bases: TGCGCCAGCAGCCTGACTAGCGGGGGGACTTCCTACAATGAGCAGTTCTTC.

A remark on this clone: Compared with germline, one end of the junction differs, possibly owing to a read error. The chain couples TRBV5-1 to TRBJ1-1; no clear D. Germline V gene lookup returns CDR1 SGHRS and CDR2 YFSETQ. The length of the CDR3 is 12 residues. The CDR3 loop is CASSLANGEFNF. The CDR3, as DNA: TGCGCCAGCAGCTTGGCCAACGGGGAATTCAACTTT. Combining the CDR3 with reference TRBV5-1 and TRBJ1-1 gives the whole variable domain KAGVTQTPRYLIKTRGQQVTLSCSPISGHRSVSWYQQTPGQGLQFLFEYFSETQRNKGNFPGRFSGRQFSNSRSEMNVSTLELGDSALYLCASSLANGEFNFGQGTRLTVV.

This clone occurred a few times. J is TRBJ1-5 and V is TRBV19; TRBD1 is a possible D gene (6 bases). Germline V CDR1 and CDR2: LNHDA, SQIVND (reference sequence). The CDR3 extends over 16 amino acids. With 3 bases removed from V and 0 bases from J, the gap between germline ends came to 12 bases. The chain's CDR3 is CASSIIRGVSNQPQHF. The DNA of the CDR3 is TGTGCCAGTAGTATTATCAGGGGAGTTAGCAATCAGCCCCAGCATTTT. Complete variable domain (other parts from reference TRBV19 and TRBJ1-5): DGGITQSPKYLFRKEGQNVTLSCEQNLNHDAMYWYRQDPGQGLRLIYYSQIVNDFQKGDIAEGYSVSREKKESFPLTVTSAQKNPTAFYLCASSIIRGVSNQPQHFGDGTRLSIL.

This clone was recorded a few times. This chain uses TRBV6-5 with TRBJ1-5, with D hard to call. The germline V gene has CDR1 MNHEY and CDR2 SVGAGI. Trimming took off 4 bases at V and 6 bases at J, with 10 bases between the two ends. The CDR3 is 13 amino acids. CDR3 bases: TGTGCCAGCAGTTCCCGCAAGAGTCAGCCCCAGCATTTT. As protein: CASSSRKSQPQHF.

The rearrangement joins TRBV10-3 to TRBJ1-1; TRBD1 aligns across 7 bases. The germline V gene has CDR1 ENHRY and CDR2 SYGVKD. Trimming at V came to 6 bases and at J to 4 bases, leaving 11 bases not matched to a gene. The CDR3 length is 15 residues. In DNA, the CDR3 is TGTGCCATCAGGCCTCGACAGGGCGGCGGCACTGAAGCTTTCTTT. This codes for CAIRPRQGGGTEAFF.

The V call is TRBV20-1, the J call TRBJ2-3, with TRBD2 matching over 7 bases. Germline V gene lookup returns CDR1 DFQATT and CDR2 SNEGSKA (reference sequence). Unmatched junction bases numbered 6, after V lost 3 bases and J lost 0 bases. The CDR3 spans 15 residues. The CDR3 coding sequence is TGCAGTGCTAGTTGGCGGGAGAGGAGCACAGATACGCAGTATTTT. The encoded protein is CSASWRERSTDTQYF.

This clone was seen once. The chain carries TRBV28 and TRBJ2-3; 8 nucleotides agree with TRBD1. The CDR3 totals 15 residues. Losses at the gene ends were 7 bases for V and 0 bases for J; bases not matched to a gene: 6. Germline V gene lookup returns CDR1 MDHEN and CDR2 SYDVKM. DNA for the CDR3: TGTGCCAGCAAATCAGGGGGCCTAAGCACAGATACGCAGTATTTT. Its protein product is CASKSGGLSTDTQYF. Variable domain in full (rest from reference TRBV28 and TRBJ2-3): DVKVTQSSRYLVKRTGEKVFLECVQDMDHENMFWYRQDPGLGLRLIYFSYDVKMKEKGDIPEGYSVSREKKERFSLILESASTNQTSMYLCASKSGGLSTDTQYFGPGTRLTVL.

This chain connects TRBV15 to TRBJ1-2; TRBD1 is a possible D gene (6 bases). Trimming took 5 bases from V and 4 from J, leaving 11 bases between them. The CDR3 covers 13 residues. The germline V gene has CDR1 LNHNV and CDR2 YYDKDF (reference sequence). CDR3 loop: CATSVQGSYGYTF. The CDR3 DNA sequence: TGTGCCACCAGCGTACAGGGTAGCTATGGCTACACCTTC.

The CDR3 sequence is CAWRGTGVEKLFF. The CDR3 coding sequence is TGTGCCTGGAGGGGGACAGGGGTCGAAAAACTGTTTTTT. The chain couples TRBV30 to TRBJ1-4; TRBD1 aligns across 10 bases. After removal of 3 bases from V and 8 bases from J, the junction contained 3 bases not matched to a gene. The CDR3 is made up of 13 amino acids. From germline, CDR1 is GTSNPN and CDR2 SVGIG (reference sequence).

Remarks on this clone: The sample has other DNA sequences that encode this CDR3 too. The chain couples TRBV28 to TRBJ1-2; D unresolved. In germline, CDR1 is MDHEN, CDR2 SYDVKM. The CDR3 is 12 amino acids. The V gene lost 4 bases and the J gene lost 2 bases, with 5 bases spanning the gap. The DNA of the CDR3 is TGTGCCAGCAGTTACCGGAACTATGGCTACACCTTC. Amino acids: CASSYRNYGYTF.

This chain joins TRBV3-1 (or the pseudogene TRBV3-2) and TRBJ2-7, with TRBD2 matching 9 bases. Unmatched junction bases numbered 6, after V lost 3 bases and J lost 0 bases. Germline loops: CDR1 LGHDT, CDR2 YNNKEL (reference sequence). CDR3 length equals 16 residues. The CDR3 is CASSHVSGRPSYEQYF. CDR3 nucleotide sequence: TGTGCCAGCAGCCACGTTAGCGGGAGACCCTCCTACGAGCAGTACTTC.

The V gene is TRBV5-5, the J gene TRBJ1-3; a possible D gene is TRBD1 (5 bases). Germline-derived CDR1 and CDR2 are SGHKS and YYEKEE (reference sequence). V lost 2 bases and J 0 bases, leaving 15 bases between the germline ends. The CDR3 spans 17 residues. The CDR3 sequence is CASSFYYRPSSGNTIYF. CDR3 DNA sequence: TGTGCCAGCAGCTTTTATTACAGGCCGTCCTCTGGAAACACCATATATTTT. The variable domain in full, with the rest retrieved from reference TRBV5-5 and TRBJ1-3, is DAGVTQSPTHLIKTRGQQVTLRCSPISGHKSVSWYQQVLGQGPQFIFQYYEKEERGRGNFPDRFSARQFPNYSSELNVNALLLGDSALYLCASSFYYRPSSGNTIYFGEGSWLTVV.

The CDR3: CASSRVGTDTQYF. The CDR3 nucleotides are TGTGCCAGCAGCAGGGTGGGGACAGATACGCAGTATTTT. The chain uses TRBV28 and TRBJ2-3, with D perhaps matching TRBD1 (5 bases). Trimming shortened V by 6 bases and J by 3 bases, and 10 bases separated the two germline ends. CDR1 is MDHEN and CDR2 is SYDVKM in the germline V gene. CDR3 length equals 13 residues.

The chain joins TRBV18 to TRBJ2-7; 11 bases are shared with TRBD2. In germline, CDR1 is KGHSH, CDR2 LQKENI. CDR3 size: 16 residues. J lost 2 bases, V lost 2 bases, and 5 bases had no gene match. The CDR3 protein is CASSPTGTSGAYEQYF. CDR3 coding DNA: TGTGCCAGCTCACCAACCGGGACTAGCGGAGCCTACGAGCAGTACTTC.

The gene calls are TRBV28 and TRBJ2-7, with 7 nucleotides matching TRBD2. The CDR3 spans 12 residues. With V trimmed by 8 bases and J by 6 bases, 7 bases remained unmatched. The V gene's germline CDR1 is MDHEN and CDR2 SYDVKM. CDR3 protein: CASQRDLSEQYF. The CDR3 DNA is TGTGCCAGCCAGCGGGACCTTTCCGAGCAGTACTTC. Drawing the rest from reference TRBV28 and TRBJ2-7, the complete variable domain is DVKVTQSSRYLVKRTGEKVFLECVQDMDHENMFWYRQDPGLGLRLIYFSYDVKMKEKGDIPEGYSVSREKKERFSLILESASTNQTSMYLCASQRDLSEQYFGPGTRLTVT.

The chain carries TRBV18 and TRBJ2-7, with D possibly TRBD2 on 6 matching bases. The CDR3 is 14 amino acids. With 3 bases removed from V and 3 bases from J, the gap between germline ends came to 12 bases. Germline-derived CDR1 and CDR2 are KGHSH and LQKENI. In DNA, the CDR3 is TGTGCCAGCTCACCGGGGGGTCAATACTACGAGCAGTACTTC. Residues: CASSPGGQYYEQYF.

The chain links TRBV5-1 to TRBJ1-6, with D perhaps matching TRBD1 (5 bases). V lost 2 bases and J lost 10, with 19 bases in between. Per the germline V gene, CDR1 is SGHRS and CDR2 is YFSETQ. This CDR3 is 16 amino acids long. Here the CDR3 reads CASSFGGLPNNSPLHF. The CDR3 nucleotides are TGCGCCAGCAGCTTCGGGGGACTCCCGAACAACTCACCCCTCCACTTT.

The chain uses TRBV11-2 and TRBJ2-5, with 11 bases identical to TRBD1. This CDR3 spans 17 amino acids. Germline trimming cut 1 base from V and 4 bases from J; bases unmatched to any gene: 8. Germline loops: CDR1 SGHAT, CDR2 FQNNGV. CDR3 residues: CASSLGRTGGRGETQYF. CDR3 nucleotide sequence: TGTGCCAGCAGCTTAGGTAGGACAGGGGGCCGAGGAGAGACCCAGTACTTC.

The chain joins TRBV30 to TRBJ1-1; 8 nucleotides line up with TRBD1. Trimming cost V 2 bases and J 5 bases; bases outside gene matches: 4. Germline CDR1 is GTSNPN and CDR2 is SVGIG (reference sequence). CDR3 length equals 13 residues. The DNA of the CDR3 is TGTGCCTGGAGTCCGGACAGGGAGACTGAAGCTTTCTTT. This translates into CAWSPDRETEAFF. The variable domain in full, with the rest retrieved from reference TRBV30 and TRBJ1-1, is SQTIHQWPATLVQPVGSPLSLECTVEGTSNPNLYWYRQAAGRGLQLLFYSVGIGQISSEVPQNLSASRPQDRQFILSSKKLLLSDSGFYLCAWSPDRETEAFFGQGTRLTVV.

The chain carries TRBV29-1 and TRBJ1-1, with TRBD1 matching over 7 bases. J lost 5 bases, V lost 4 bases, and 10 bases had no gene match. Germline V gene lookup returns CDR1 SQVTM and CDR2 ANQGSEA. CDR3 length: 14 amino acids. In DNA form, the CDR3 reads TGCAGCGTTGTTGACAGGGCGTGGAATACTGAAGCTTTCTTT. Translating it yields CSVVDRAWNTEAFF. Filled out from reference TRBV29-1 and TRBJ1-1, the complete variable domain reads SAVISQKPSRDICQRGTSLTIQCQVDSQVTMMFWYRQQPGQSLTLIATANQGSEATYESGFVIDKFPISRPNLTFSTLTVSNMSPEDSSIYLCSVVDRAWNTEAFFGQGTRLTVV.

This rearrangement joins TRBV23-1 to TRBJ2-5; D perhaps matches TRBD1 (6 bases). TRBV23-1 is marked as an open reading frame, function uncertain. The V gene lost 1 base and the J gene lost 3 bases, with 18 bases spanning the gap. CDR3 size: 17 residues. The CDR3 coding sequence is TGCGCCAGCAGTCAATACGTCTGCAGGGGAACAAAAGAGACCCAGTACTTC. It translates to CASSQYVCRGTKETQYF.

J is TRBJ1-3 and V is TRBV6-4; D remains unclear. Deletions cut 4 bases from V and 1 base from J, with 11 bases between. The CDR3 covers 15 residues. Germline assignment: CDR1 MRHNA and CDR2 SNTAGT. CDR3 region: CASSAAAGSGNTIYF. The CDR3, as DNA: TGTGCCAGCAGTGCGGCAGCCGGGTCTGGAAACACCATATATTTT.

This clone was counted only a few times. The chain links TRBV19 to TRBJ1-5; 8 bases agree with TRBD1. The CDR3 covers 15 residues. V shed 5 bases, J shed 6 bases, and the junction held 9 bases outside the gene matches. The germline CDR1 and CDR2 sequences are LNHDA and SQIVND (reference sequence). The CDR3 sequence: CASSLMDRVGQPQHF. The CDR3 coding sequence is TGTGCCAGTAGTTTAATGGACAGGGTCGGTCAGCCCCAGCATTTT. Supplemented by reference TRBV19 and TRBJ1-5, the full variable domain reads DGGITQSPKYLFRKEGQNVTLSCEQNLNHDAMYWYRQDPGQGLRLIYYSQIVNDFQKGDIAEGYSVSREKKESFPLTVTSAQKNPTAFYLCASSLMDRVGQPQHFGDGTRLSIL.